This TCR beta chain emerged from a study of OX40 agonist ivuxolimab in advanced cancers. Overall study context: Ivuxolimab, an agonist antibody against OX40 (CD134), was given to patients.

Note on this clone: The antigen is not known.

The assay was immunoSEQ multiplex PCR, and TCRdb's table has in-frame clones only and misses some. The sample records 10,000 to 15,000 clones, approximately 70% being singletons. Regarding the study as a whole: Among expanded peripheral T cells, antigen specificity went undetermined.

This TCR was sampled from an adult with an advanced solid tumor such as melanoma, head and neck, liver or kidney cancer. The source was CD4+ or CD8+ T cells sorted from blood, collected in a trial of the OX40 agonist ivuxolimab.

This CDR3 is CASRLPYPLKKTNYGYTF. CDR3 nucleotide sequence: TGCGCCAGCAGATTACCCTACCCCCTAAAGAAAACTAACTATGGCTACACCTTC. The V gene is TRBV5-1, the J gene TRBJ1-2, with D uncertain. Germline loops: CDR1 SGHRS, CDR2 YFSETQ. The V gene lost 5 bases and the J gene lost 0 bases, with 23 bases spanning the gap. The CDR3 extends over 18 amino acids.